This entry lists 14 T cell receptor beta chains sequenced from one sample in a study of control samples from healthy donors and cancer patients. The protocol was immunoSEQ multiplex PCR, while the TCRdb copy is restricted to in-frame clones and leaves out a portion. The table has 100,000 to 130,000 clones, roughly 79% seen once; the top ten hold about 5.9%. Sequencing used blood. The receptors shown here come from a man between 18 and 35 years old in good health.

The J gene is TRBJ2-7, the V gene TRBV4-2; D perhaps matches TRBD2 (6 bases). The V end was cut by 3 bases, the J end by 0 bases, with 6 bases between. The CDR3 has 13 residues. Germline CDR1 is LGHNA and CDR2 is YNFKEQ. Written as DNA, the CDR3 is TGTGCCAGCAGCCACGGGGGCTCCTACGAGCAGTACTTC. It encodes CASSHGGSYEQYF.

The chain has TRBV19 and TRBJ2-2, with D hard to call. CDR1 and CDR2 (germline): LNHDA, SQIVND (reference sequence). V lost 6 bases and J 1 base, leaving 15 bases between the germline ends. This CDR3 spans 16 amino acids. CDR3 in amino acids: CASSATDILNTGELFF. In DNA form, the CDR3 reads TGTGCCAGTAGCGCGACCGACATTCTGAACACCGGGGAGCTGTTTTTT.

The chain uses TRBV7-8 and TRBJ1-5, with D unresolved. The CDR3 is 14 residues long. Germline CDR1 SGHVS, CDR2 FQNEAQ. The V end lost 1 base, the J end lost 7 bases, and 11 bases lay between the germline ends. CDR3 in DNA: TGTGCCAGCAGCTTAGGAGACGGGCGCCAGCCCCAGCATTTT. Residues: CASSLGDGRQPQHF.

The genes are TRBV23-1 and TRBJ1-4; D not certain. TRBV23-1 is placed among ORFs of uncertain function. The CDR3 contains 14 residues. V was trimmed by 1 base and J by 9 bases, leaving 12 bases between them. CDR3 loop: CASSQYVLGKKLFF. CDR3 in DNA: TGCGCCAGCAGTCAATATGTGTTGGGAAAAAAACTGTTTTTT.

The CDR3 bases are TGCGCCAGCAGCCAGCACGCTATTGCGGCTTCCTACAATGAGCAGTTCTTC. Protein product: CASSQHAIAASYNEQFF. The rearrangement joins TRBV4-1 to TRBJ2-1; D not certain. Germline CDR1 is MGHRA and CDR2 is YSYEKL. The CDR3 totals 17 residues. The ends were cut back, 3 bases at V and 1 base at J, with 16 bases in the middle.

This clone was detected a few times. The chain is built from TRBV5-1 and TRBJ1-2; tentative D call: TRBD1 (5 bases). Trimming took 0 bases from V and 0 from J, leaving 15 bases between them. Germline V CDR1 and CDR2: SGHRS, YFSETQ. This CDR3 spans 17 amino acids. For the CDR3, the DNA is TGCGCCAGCAGCTTGGGGGTCAGGGATATCACTAACTATGGCTACACCTTC. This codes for CASSLGVRDITNYGYTF.

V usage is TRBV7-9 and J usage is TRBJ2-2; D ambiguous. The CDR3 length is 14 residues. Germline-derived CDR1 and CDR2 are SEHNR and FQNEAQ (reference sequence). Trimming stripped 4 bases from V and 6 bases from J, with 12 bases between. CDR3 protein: CASSSPLGAGELFF. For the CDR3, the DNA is TGTGCCAGCAGCTCGCCCCTTGGGGCCGGGGAGCTGTTTTTT.

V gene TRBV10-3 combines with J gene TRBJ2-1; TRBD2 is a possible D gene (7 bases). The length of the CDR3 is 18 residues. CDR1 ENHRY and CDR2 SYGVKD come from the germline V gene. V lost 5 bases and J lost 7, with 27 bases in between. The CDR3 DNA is TGTGCCATCAGTCCCTGGGAGGTGAGGGGGGGGCAAGGAAATGAGCAGTTCTTC. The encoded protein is CAISPWEVRGGQGNEQFF.

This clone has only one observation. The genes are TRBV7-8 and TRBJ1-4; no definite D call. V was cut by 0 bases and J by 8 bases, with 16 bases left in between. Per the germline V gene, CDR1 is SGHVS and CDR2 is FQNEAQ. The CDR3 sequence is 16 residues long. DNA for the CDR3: TGTGCCAGCAGCTTAGCGACGGGGTTGGGTGGCGAAAAACTGTTTTTT. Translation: CASSLATGLGGEKLFF.

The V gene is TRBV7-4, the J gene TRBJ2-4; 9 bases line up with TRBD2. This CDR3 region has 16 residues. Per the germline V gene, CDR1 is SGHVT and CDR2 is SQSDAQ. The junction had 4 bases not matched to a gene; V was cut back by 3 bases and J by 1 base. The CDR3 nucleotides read TGTGCCAGCAGCTTTAGCGGGGGAAGTGCCAAAAACATTCAGTACTTC. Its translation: CASSFSGGSAKNIQYF.

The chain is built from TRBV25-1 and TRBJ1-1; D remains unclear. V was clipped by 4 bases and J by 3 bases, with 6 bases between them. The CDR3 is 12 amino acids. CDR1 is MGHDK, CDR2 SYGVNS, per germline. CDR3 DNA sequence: TGTGCCAGCAGTGGGCAGTACACTGAAGCTTTCTTT. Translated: CASSGQYTEAFF.

This CDR3 reads CASSDGAGWDIQYF. DNA for the CDR3: TGTGCCAGCAGTGATGGGGCAGGGTGGGACATTCAGTACTTC. The rearrangement uses TRBV2 and TRBJ2-4, with D possibly matching TRBD1 (5 bases). CDR3 size: 14 residues. The V end lost 3 bases, the J end lost 8 bases, and 14 bases lay between the germline ends. CDR1 is SNHLY, CDR2 FYNNEI, per germline.

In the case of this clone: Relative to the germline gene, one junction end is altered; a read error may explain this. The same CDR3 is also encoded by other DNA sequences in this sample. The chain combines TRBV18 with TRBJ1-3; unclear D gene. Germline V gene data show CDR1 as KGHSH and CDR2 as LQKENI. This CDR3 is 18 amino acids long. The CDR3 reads CASSPQALSGFSGNTIYF. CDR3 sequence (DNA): TGCGCCAGCTCACCCCAAGCATTGTCCGGCTTCTCTGGAAACACCATATATTTT.

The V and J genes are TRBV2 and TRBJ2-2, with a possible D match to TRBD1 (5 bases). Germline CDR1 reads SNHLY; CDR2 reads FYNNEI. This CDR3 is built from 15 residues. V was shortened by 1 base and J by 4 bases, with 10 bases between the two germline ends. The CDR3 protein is CASSEEGRVTGELFF. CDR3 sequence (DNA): TGTGCCAGCAGTGAAGAGGGCAGGGTCACCGGGGAGCTGTTTTTT.